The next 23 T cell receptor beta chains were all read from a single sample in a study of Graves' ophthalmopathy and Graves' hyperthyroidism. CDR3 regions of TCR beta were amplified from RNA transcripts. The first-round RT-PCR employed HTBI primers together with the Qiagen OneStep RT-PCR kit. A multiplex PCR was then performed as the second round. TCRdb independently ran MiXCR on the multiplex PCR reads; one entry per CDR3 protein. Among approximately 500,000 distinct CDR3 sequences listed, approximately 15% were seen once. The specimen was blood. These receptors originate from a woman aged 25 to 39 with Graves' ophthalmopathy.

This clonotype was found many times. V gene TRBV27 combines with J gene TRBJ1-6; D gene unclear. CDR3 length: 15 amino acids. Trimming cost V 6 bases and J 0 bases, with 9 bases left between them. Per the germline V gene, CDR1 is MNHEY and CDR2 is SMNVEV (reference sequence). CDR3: CASRFESSYNSPLHF. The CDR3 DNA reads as TGTGCCAGCAGATTTGAGAGCTCCTATAATTCACCCCTCCACTTT.

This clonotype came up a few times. In DNA form, the CDR3 reads TGTGCCAGTACCCTAGGGGGGGCGCTGGGGACTGAAGCTTTCTTT. This encodes CASTLGGALGTEAFF. The chain couples TRBV19 to TRBJ1-1, with a possible D match to TRBD1 (6 bases). This CDR3 region has 15 residues. The V end lost 7 bases, the J end lost 5 bases, and 20 bases lay between the germline ends. Per germline, CDR1 LNHDA and CDR2 SQIVND (reference sequence).

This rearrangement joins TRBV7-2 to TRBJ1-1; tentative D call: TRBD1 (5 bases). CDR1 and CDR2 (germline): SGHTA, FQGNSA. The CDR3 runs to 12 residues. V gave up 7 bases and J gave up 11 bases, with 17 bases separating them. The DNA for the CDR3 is TGTGCCAGCATTCGGACACGCGGTGTGGCTTTCTTT. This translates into CASIRTRGVAFF.

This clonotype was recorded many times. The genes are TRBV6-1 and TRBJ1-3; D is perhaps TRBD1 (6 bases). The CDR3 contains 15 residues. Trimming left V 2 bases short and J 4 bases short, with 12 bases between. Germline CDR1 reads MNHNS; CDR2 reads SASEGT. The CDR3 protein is CASSEKRTGGNTIYF. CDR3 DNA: TGTGCCAGCAGTGAAAAGAGAACAGGGGGAAACACCATATATTTT.

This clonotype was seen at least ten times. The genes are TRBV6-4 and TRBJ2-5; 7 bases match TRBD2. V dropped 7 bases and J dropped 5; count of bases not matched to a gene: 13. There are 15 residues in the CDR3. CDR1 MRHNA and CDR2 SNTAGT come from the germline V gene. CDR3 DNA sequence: TGTGCCAGCACCCTAGGACTAGGTCTGCGGGAGACCCAGTACTTC. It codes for CASTLGLGLRETQYF.

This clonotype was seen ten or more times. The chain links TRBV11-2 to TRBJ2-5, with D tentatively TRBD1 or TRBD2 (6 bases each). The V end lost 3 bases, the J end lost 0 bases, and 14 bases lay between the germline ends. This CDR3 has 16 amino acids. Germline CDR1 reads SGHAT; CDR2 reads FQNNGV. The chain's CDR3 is CASSLIGGGNQETQYF. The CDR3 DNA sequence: TGTGCCAGCAGCTTGATAGGAGGGGGGAACCAAGAGACCCAGTACTTC.

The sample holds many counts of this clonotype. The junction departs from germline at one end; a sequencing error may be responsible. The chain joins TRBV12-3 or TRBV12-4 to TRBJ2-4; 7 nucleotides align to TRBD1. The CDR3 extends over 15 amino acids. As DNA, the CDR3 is TGTGCCAGCAGTTTTGACAGGGCGGCCAAAAACATTAAGTACTTC. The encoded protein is CASSFDRAAKNIKYF.

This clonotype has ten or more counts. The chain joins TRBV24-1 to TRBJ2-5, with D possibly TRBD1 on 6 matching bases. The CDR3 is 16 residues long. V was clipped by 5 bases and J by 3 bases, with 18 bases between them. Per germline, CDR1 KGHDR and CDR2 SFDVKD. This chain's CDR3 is CATSVNPSTGKETQYF. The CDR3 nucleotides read TGTGCCACCAGTGTAAACCCCTCAACAGGGAAAGAGACCCAGTACTTC.

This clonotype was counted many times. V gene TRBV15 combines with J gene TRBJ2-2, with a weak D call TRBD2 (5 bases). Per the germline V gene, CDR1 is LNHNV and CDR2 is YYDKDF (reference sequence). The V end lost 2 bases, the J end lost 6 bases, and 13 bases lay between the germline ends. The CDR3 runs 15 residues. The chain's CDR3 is CATSRLLVEAGELFF. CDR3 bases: TGTGCCACCAGCAGACTCCTGGTGGAGGCCGGGGAGCTGTTTTTT. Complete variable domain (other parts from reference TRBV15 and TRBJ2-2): DAMVIQNPRYQVTQFGKPVTLSCSQTLNHNVMYWYQQKSSQAPKLLFHYYDKDFNNEADTPDNFQSRRPNTSFCFLDIRSPGLGDTAMYLCATSRLLVEAGELFFGEGSRLTVL.

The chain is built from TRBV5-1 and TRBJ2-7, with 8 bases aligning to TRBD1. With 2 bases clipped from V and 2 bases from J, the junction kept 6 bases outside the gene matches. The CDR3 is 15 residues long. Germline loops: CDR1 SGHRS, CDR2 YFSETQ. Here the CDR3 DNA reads TGCGCCAGCAGCTTTCGGGGACAGGTTACCTACGAGCAGTACTTC. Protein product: CASSFRGQVTYEQYF.

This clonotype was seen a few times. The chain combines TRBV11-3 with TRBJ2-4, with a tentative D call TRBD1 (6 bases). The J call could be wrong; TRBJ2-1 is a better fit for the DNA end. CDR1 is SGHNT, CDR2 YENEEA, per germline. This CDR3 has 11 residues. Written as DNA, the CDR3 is TGTGCCAGCAGCATGGGGACAAATCAGTTCTTC. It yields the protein CASSMGTNQFF.

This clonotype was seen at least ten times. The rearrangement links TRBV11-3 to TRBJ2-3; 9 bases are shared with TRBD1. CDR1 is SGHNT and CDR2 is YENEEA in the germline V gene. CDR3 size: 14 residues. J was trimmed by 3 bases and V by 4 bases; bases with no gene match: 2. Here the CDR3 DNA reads TGTGCCAGCAGCTACAGGGGGCCGACAGATACGCAGTATTTT. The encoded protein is CASSYRGPTDTQYF. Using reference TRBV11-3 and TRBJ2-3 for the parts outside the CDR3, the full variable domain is EAGVVQSPRYKIIEKKQPVAFWCNPISGHNTLYWYLQNLGQGPELLIRYENEEAVDDSQLPKDRFSAERLKGVDSTLKIQPAELGDSAVYLCASSYRGPTDTQYFGPGTRLTVL.

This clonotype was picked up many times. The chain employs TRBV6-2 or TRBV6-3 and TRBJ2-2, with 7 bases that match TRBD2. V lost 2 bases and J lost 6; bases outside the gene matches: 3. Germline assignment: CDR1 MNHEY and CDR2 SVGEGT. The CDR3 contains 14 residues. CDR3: CASSYKAGAGELFF. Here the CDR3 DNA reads TGTGCCAGCAGTTACAAGGCGGGAGCCGGGGAGCTGTTTTTT.

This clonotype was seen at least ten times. CDR3: CASTRGQGSTGELFF. DNA for the CDR3: TGTGCCAGCACGAGGGGACAGGGTAGCACCGGGGAGCTGTTTTTT. This sequence joins TRBV6-1 and TRBJ2-2; 9 bases line up with TRBD1. Germline values: CDR1 MNHNS, CDR2 SASEGT. V shed 7 bases and J 4 bases; nucleotides not matched to a gene: 7. This CDR3 contains 15 residues.

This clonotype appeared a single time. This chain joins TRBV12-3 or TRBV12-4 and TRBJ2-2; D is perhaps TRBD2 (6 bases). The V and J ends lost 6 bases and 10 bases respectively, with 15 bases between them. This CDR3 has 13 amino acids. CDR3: CASRFGGFEELFF. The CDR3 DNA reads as TGTGCCAGCAGGTTCGGAGGGTTCGAGGAGCTGTTTTTT.

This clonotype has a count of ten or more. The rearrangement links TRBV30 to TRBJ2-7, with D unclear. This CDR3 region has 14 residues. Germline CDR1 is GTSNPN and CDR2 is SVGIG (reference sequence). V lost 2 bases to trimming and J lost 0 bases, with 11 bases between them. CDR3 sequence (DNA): TGTGCCTGGAGTATAAGCGAGACCTCCTACGAGCAGTACTTC. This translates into CAWSISETSYEQYF.

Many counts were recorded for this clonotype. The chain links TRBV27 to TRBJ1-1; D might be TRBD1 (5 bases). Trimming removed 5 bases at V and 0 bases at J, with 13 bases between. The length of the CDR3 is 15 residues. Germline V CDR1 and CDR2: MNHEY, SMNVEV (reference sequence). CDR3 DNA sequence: TGTGCCAGCAGTGACCGGACAAGCATGAACACTGAAGCTTTCTTT. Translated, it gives CASSDRTSMNTEAFF.

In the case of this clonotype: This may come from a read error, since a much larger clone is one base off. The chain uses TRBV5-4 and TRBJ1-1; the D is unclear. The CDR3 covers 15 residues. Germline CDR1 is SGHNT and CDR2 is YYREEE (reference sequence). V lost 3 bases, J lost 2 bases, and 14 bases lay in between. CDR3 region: CASSSSFAGNTEAFF. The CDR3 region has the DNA TGTGCCAGCAGCTCGTCGTTCGCGGGTAACACTGAAGCTTTCTTT. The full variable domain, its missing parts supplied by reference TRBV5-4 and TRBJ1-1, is ETGVTQSPTHLIKTRGQQVTLRCSSQSGHNTVSWYQQALGQGPQFIFQYYREEENGRGNFPPRFSGLQFPNYSSELNVNALELDDSALYLCASSSSFAGNTEAFFGQGTRLTVV.

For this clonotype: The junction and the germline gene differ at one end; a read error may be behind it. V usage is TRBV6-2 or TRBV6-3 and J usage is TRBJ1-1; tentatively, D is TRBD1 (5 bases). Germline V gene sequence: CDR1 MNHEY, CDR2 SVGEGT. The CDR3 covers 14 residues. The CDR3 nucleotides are TGTGCCAGCAGTTATCGGGGGGGAGACACTGAATCTTTCTTT. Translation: CASSYRGGDTESFF.

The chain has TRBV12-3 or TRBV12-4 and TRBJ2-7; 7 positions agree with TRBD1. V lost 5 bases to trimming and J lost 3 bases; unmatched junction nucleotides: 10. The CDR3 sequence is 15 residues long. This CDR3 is CASSPGLTGIYEQYF. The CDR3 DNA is TGTGCCAGCAGTCCTGGATTGACAGGGATCTACGAGCAGTACTTC.

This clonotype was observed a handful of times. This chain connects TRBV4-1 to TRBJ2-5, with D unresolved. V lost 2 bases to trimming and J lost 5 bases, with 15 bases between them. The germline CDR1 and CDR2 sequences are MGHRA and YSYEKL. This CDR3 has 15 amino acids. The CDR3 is CASSQTGLLGETQYF. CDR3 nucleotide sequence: TGCGCCAGCAGCCAAACGGGCCTCCTGGGGGAGACCCAGTACTTC.

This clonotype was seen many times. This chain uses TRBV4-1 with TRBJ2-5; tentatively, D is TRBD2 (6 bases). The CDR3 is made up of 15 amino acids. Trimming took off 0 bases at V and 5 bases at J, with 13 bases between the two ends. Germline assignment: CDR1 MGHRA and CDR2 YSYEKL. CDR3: CASSQDGGARETQYF. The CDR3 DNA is TGCGCCAGCAGCCAAGACGGAGGGGCGAGGGAGACCCAGTACTTC.

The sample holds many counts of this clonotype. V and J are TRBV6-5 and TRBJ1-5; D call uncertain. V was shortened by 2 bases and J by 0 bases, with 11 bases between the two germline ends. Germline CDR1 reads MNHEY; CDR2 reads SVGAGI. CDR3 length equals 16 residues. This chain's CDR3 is CASSYAAYDSNQPQHF. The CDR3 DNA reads TGTGCCAGCAGTTACGCCGCGTACGATAGCAATCAGCCCCAGCATTTT.